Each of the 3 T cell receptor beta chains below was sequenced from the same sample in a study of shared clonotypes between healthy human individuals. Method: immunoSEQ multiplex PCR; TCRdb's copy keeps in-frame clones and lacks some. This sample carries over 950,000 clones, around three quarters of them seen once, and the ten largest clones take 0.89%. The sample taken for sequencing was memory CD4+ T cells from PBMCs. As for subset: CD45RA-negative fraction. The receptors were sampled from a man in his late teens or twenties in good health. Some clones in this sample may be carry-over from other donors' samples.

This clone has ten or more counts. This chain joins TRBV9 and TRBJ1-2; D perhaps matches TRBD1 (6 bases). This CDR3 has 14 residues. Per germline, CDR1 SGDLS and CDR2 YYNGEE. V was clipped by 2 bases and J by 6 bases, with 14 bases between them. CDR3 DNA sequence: TGTGCCAGCAGCGTGCAACTCAAGGGGGATGGCTACACCTTC. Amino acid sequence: CASSVQLKGDGYTF.

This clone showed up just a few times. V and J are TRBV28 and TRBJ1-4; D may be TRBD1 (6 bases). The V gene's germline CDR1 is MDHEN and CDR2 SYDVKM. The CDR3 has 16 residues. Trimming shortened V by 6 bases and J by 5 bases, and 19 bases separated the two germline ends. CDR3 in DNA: TGTGCCAGCAGCCGACCTCAAGCGGGGGGCAATGAAAAACTGTTTTTT. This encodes CASSRPQAGGNEKLFF.

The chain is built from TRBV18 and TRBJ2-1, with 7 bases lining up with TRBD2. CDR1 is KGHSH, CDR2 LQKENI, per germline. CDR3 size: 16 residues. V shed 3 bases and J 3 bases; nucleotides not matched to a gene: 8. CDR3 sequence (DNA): TGTGCCAGCTCACCTGGGTCTGGCGGGAGCTACAATGAGCAGTTCTTC. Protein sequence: CASSPGSGGSYNEQFF.